This TCR beta chain was captured in a study of response to subunit inactivated influenza vaccine. This clonotype was counted many times. TCRdb itself ran the RT-PCR reads through MiXCR, one entry per CDR3 protein. Of about 500,000 distinct CDR3 sequences in the sample, about 17% were seen once. This CDR3 spans 14 amino acids. V shed 6 bases and J 10 bases; nucleotides not matched to a gene: 11. This specimen consisted of CD4+ T cells sorted from PBMCs, obtained around 25 months after vaccination. The clonotype comes from a man aged 50 to 69 who received an inactivated influenza vaccine. This rearrangement joins TRBV12-3 or TRBV12-4 to TRBJ2-1, with TRBD1 matching over 8 bases. In DNA, the CDR3 is TGTGCCAGCAGCCCCGGACAGGGAAGGGAGGAGCAGTTCTTC. It is translated as CASSPGQGREEQFF.